This T cell receptor beta chain was captured in a study of early T cells in non-severe SARS-CoV-2 infection. The wider study: RNA in bulk from unsorted whole blood was sequenced, and chains were unpaired. Study results and caveats: Anti-spike CD8 responses were favored by VDJdb matching, which missed private and CD4 specificities.

This clonotype appeared many times. As yet, its antigen is unknown. TCRdb redid the calling of the 5' RACE reads with MiXCR, one entry per CDR3 protein. The table shows fewer than 50,000 distinct CDR3 sequences, with 9% to 15% occurring only once. Germline V gene lookup returns CDR1 MNHEY and CDR2 SVGAGI. V lost 6 bases, J lost 0 bases, and 11 bases lay in between. This CDR3 has 14 residues. The sample comprised whole blood. The rearrangement joins TRBV6-5 to TRBJ1-2; D remains ambiguous. The clonotype originates from an adult who was a healthcare worker with PCR-confirmed SARS-CoV-2 infection or an uninfected control (not recorded which). CDR3 DNA sequence: TGTGCCAGCAGCTCCGGCTGGTCTAACTATGGCTACACCTTC. Protein product: CASSSGWSNYGYTF.